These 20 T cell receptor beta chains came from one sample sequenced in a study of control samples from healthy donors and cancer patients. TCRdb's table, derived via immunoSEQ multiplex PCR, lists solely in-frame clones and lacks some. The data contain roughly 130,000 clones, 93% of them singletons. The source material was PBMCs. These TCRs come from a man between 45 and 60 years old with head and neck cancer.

The CDR3 protein is CASSESGGIGGYTF. The CDR3 nucleotides read TGCGCCAGCAGTGAGTCAGGGGGCATCGGTGGCTACACCTTC. This chain connects TRBV10-1 to TRBJ1-2; 7 nucleotides match TRBD1. Germline loops: CDR1 WNHNN, CDR2 SYGVQD (reference sequence). The V segment lost 0 bases and the J segment 7 bases; nucleotides outside the gene matches: 5. This CDR3 is 14 amino acids long.

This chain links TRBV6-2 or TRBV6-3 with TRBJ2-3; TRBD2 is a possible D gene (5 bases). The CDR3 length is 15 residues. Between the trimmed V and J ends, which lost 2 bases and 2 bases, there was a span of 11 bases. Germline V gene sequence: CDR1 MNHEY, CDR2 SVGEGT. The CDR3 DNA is TGTGCCAGCAGTTACGCGGGCTTAGCCACAGATACGCAGTATTTT. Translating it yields CASSYAGLATDTQYF.

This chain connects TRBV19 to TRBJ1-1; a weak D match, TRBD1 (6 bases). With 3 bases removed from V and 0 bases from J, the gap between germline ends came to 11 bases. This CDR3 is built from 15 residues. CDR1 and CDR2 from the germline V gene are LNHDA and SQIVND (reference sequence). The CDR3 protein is CASSMTGALNTEAFF. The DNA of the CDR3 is TGTGCCAGTAGTATGACAGGTGCCCTGAACACTGAAGCTTTCTTT.

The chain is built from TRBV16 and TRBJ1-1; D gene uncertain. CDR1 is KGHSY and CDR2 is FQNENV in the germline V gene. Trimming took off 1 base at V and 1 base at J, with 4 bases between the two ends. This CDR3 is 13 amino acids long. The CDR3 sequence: CASSQFGNTEAFF. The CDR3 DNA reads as TGTGCCAGCAGCCAATTCGGGAACACTGAAGCTTTCTTT.

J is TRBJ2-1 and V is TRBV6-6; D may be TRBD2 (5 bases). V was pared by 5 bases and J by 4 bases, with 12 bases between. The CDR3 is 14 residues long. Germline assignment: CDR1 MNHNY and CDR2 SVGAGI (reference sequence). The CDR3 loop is CASSGSSGYNEQFF. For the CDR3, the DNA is TGTGCCAGCAGTGGGAGCTCGGGGTACAATGAGCAGTTCTTC.

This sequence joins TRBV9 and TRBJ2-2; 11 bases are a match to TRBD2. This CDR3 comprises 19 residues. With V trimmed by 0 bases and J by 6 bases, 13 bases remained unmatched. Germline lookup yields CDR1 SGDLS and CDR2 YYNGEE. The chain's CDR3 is CASSVGPSGGPIIPGELFF. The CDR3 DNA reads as TGTGCCAGCAGCGTAGGTCCTAGCGGGGGGCCTATAATTCCCGGGGAGCTGTTTTTT.

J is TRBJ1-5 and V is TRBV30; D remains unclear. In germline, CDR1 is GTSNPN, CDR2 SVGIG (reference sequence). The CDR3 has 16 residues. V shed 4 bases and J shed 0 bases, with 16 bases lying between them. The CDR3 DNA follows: TGTGCCTGGATCGGAGGGTACCAAAATAGCAATCAGCCCCAGCATTTT. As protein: CAWIGGYQNSNQPQHF.

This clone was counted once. The CDR3, as DNA: TGTGCCAGCAGCGTGTCCGGGACAGGGGGCGATGGCTACACCTTC. It is translated as CASSVSGTGGDGYTF. This chain uses TRBV7-2 with TRBJ1-2; 12 nucleotides match TRBD1. Looked up from germline, CDR1 is SGHTA and CDR2 is FQGNSA. After removal of 5 bases from V and 6 bases from J, the junction contained 7 bases not matched to a gene. This CDR3 region has 15 residues.

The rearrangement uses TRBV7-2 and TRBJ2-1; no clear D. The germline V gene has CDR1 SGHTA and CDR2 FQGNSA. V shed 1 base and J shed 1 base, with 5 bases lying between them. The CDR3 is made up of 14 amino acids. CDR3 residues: CASSLDTSYNEQFF. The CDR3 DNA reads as TGTGCCAGCAGCTTAGATACTTCCTACAATGAGCAGTTCTTC.

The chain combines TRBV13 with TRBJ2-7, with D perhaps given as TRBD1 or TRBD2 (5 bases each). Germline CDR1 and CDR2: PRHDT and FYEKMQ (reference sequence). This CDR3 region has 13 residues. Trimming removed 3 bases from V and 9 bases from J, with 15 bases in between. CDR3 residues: CASSLIPWGWQYF. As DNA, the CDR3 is TGTGCCAGCAGCTTGATCCCGTGGGGGTGGCAGTACTTC.

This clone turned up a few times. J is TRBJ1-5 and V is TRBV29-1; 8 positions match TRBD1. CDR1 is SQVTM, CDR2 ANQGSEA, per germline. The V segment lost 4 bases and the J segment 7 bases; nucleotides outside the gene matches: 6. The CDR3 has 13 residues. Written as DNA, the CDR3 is TGCAGCGTTGGACAGGGGACTGGGCAGCCCCAGCATTTT. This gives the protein CSVGQGTGQPQHF.

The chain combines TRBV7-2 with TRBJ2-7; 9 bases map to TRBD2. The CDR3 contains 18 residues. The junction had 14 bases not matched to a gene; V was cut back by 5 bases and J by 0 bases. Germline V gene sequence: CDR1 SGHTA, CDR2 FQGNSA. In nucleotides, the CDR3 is TGTGCCAGCAGCCCCGACAGCGGGGGGATTTTTAGCTCCTACGAGCAGTACTTC. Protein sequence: CASSPDSGGIFSSYEQYF. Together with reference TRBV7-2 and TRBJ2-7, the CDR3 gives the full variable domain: GAGVSQSPSNKVTEKGKDVELRCDPISGHTALYWYRQSLGQGLEFLIYFQGNSAPDKSGLPSDRFSAERTGGSVSTLTIQRTQQEDSAVYLCASSPDSGGIFSSYEQYFGPGTRLTVT.

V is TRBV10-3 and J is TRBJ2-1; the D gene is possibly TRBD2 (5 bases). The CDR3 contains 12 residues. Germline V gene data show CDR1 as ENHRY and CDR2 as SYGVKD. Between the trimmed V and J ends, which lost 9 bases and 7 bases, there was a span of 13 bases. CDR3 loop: CAMGTTGNEQFF. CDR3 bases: TGTGCCATGGGCACGACGGGGAATGAGCAGTTCTTC.

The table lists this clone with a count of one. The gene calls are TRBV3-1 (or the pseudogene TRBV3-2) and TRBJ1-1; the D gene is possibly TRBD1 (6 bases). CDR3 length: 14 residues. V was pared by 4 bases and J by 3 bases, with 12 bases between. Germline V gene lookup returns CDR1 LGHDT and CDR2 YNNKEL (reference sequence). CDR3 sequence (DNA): TGTGCCAGCAGCCGTACGGGGGCTTACACTGAAGCTTTCTTT. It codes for CASSRTGAYTEAFF.

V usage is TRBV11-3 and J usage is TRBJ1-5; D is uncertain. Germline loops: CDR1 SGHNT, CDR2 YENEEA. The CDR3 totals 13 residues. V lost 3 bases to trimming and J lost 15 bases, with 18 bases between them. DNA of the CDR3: TGTGCCAGCAGCTTCGCCAGAAGACCCCGCTGGCATTTT. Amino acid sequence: CASSFARRPRWHF.

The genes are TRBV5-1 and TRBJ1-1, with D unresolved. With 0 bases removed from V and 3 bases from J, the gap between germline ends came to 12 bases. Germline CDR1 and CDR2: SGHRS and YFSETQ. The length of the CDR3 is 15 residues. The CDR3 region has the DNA TGCGCCAGCAGCTTGGAGGGTCGTGAGCACACTGAAGCTTTCTTT. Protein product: CASSLEGREHTEAFF. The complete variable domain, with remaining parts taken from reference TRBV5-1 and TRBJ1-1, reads KAGVTQTPRYLIKTRGQQVTLSCSPISGHRSVSWYQQTPGQGLQFLFEYFSETQRNKGNFPGRFSGRQFSNSRSEMNVSTLELGDSALYLCASSLEGREHTEAFFGQGTRLTVV.

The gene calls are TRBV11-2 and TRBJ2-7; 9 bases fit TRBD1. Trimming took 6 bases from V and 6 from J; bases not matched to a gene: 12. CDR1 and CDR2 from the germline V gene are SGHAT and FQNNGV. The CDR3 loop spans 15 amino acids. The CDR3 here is CASSWTDRGLSEQYF. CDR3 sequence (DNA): TGTGCCAGCAGTTGGACGGACAGGGGCCTTTCCGAGCAGTACTTC.

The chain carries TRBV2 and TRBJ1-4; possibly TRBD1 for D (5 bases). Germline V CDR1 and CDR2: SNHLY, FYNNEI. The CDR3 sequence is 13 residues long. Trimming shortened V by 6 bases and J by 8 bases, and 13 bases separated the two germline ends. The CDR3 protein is CASRGPGGEKLFF. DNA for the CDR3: TGTGCCAGCAGGGGACCAGGTGGGGAAAAACTGTTTTTT.

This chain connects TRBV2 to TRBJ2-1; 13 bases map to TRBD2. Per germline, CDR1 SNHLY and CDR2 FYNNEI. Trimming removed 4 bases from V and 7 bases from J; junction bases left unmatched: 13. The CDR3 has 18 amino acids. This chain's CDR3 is CASSGLAGGTSALNEQFF. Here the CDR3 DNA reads TGTGCCAGCAGTGGACTAGCGGGGGGCACCTCGGCCCTAAATGAGCAGTTCTTC.

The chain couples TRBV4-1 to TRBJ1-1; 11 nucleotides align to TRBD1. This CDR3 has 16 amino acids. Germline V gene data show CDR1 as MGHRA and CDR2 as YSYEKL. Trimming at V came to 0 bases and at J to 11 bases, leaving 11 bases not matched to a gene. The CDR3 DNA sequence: TGCGCCAGCAGCCAAGATCGGGGGACAGGGGGTCGGTGGGCTTTCTTT. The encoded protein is CASSQDRGTGGRWAFF.